The clone carrying this T cell receptor (beta chain) appeared a few times. Its antigen is not known. Germline V gene lookup returns CDR1 SGHTA and CDR2 FQGNSA. The CDR3 runs to 13 residues. V was clipped by 3 bases and J by 4 bases, with 7 bases between them. This entry belongs to a study of cytomegalovirus exposure and HLA in healthy donors. The study, taken as a whole, reports: CMV serostatus was the only recorded immune exposure for donors. Associated with cytomegalovirus, according to the listing, were fewer than 200 TCR beta chains.

PCR was performed using 60 Vbeta and 13 Jbeta primers. Measured with immunoSEQ multiplex PCR; TCRdb has only the in-frame clones, and not every one. This sample carries 100,000 to 150,000 clones, less than 10% of them seen once, and the ten largest clones take about 6.6%. This chain links TRBV7-2 with TRBJ2-1; no reliable D call. The specimen sequenced was PBMCs. This TCR came from a middle-aged woman in good health and CMV-seropositive. CDR3 protein: CASSFSVYNEQFF. CDR3 coding DNA: TGTGCCAGCAGCTTTTCCGTTTACAATGAGCAGTTCTTC.